This TCR beta chain was found in a study of OX40 agonist ivuxolimab in advanced cancers. Broadly, across the study: The costimulatory receptor OX40 (CD134) was targeted by ivuxolimab, a fully human IgG2 agonistic monoclonal antibody. Intravenous ivuxolimab was administered to patients every 2 weeks at six dose levels: 0.01, 0.1, 0.3, 1.5, 3 and 10 mg/kg. Of the approximately 54 patients in dose escalation, about 20 had hepatocellular carcinoma, some 15 had melanoma, 9 had renal cell carcinoma and 9 had head and neck cancer. A male proportion of around 83% and a mean age of roughly 58 years, ranging from about 20 to 79, were recorded for the dose-escalation cohort. Prior anti-PD-1, anti-PD-L1 or anti-CTLA-4 therapy was permitted, and checkpoint inhibitors had been received by 40% to 50% of dose-escalation patients. Partial responses occurred in three dose-escalation patients: two with cutaneous melanoma and one with hepatocellular carcinoma. Peripheral TCRbeta sequencing aimed to test whether ivuxolimab altered TCR sequence diversity and caused clonal T-cell expansion. The paper describes the monotherapy dose-escalation part (N ≈ 52 patients) of the phase I trial of ivuxolimab. Overall study results and their limits: The antigen specificity of the clonally expanded peripheral T cells was not determined. Low levels of normalized T-cell clonal expansion were also seen in some patients who did not respond. At doses from 0.1 to 3.0 mg/kg, clonal expansion was seen in both CD4+ and CD8+ blood T cells between baseline and week 6. After ivuxolimab, more expanded clones were found on average in CD8+ T cells than in CD4+ T cells. In partial responders in the 0.1-3.0 mg/kg groups, normalized peripheral clonal expansion was found to be among the lowest, especially among CD8+ T cells.

Genomic DNA was isolated from the sorted cells so that the TCRbeta CDR3 region could be sequenced. The immunoSEQ Assay was used to sequence the TCRbeta CDR3 regions. TCRdb's version of the immuneACCESS table is confined to in-frame rearrangements and falls short of the full clone set. An unresolved V gene accounts for under half of the shortfall where checked; the remainder is of unknown origin. Within this sample are over 60,000 clones, with almost 90% of them counted one time only. The ten largest clonotypes hold about 0.9% of the sample. Patients with autoimmune disease history or receiving systemic immunosuppression were excluded from the trial. Peripheral blood for TCR sequencing was drawn from every dose cohort at baseline, at cycle 4 day 1 and at cycle 7 day 1. Samples came from an open-label, multicenter, first-in-human phase I dose-escalation trial of ivuxolimab. The trial enrolled adults with locally advanced or metastatic head and neck squamous cell, hepatocellular, melanoma or renal cell carcinoma. Before TCR sequencing, CD4+ and CD8+ T cells were separately sorted from peripheral blood.

In this sample, this clone turned up a few times. Its antigen is not yet known. One base away there is no much larger clone; base qualities are not given. As encoded in the germline V gene, CDR1 is SGHTA while CDR2 is FQGTGA. Relative to germline, V is 2 bases shorter and J is 0 bases shorter, with 13 bases between their ends. From cysteine to phenylalanine, the CDR3 is 16 amino acids long. The DNA shown is the 48-base CDR3, in frame from base 1. Sequenced material: CD4+ or CD8+ T cells sorted from blood, taken in a trial of the OX40 agonist ivuxolimab. The source of this sequence is an adult with an advanced solid tumor such as melanoma, head and neck, liver or kidney cancer. The chain links TRBV7-3 with TRBJ2-5; the D gene is possibly TRBD2, with 6 bases matching. The nucleotide sequence reads TGTGCCAGCAGCTTAGGGGCCACGGGAGACCAAGAGACCCAGTACTTC. It is translated as CASSLGATGDQETQYF.